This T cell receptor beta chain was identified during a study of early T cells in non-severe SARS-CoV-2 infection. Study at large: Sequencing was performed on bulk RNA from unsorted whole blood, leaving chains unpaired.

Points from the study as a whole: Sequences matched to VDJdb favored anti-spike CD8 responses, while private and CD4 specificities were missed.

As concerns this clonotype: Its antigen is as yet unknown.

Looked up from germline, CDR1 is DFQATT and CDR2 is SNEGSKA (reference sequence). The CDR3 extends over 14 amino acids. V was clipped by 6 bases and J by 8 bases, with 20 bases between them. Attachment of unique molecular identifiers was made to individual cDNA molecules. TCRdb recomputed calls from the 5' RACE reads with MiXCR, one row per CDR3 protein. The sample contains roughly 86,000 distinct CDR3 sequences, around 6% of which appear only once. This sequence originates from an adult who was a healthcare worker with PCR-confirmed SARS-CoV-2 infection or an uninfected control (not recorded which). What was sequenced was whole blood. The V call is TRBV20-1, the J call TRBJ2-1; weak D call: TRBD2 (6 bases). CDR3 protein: CSAAGASGWYEQFF. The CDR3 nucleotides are TGCAGTGCCGCCGGAGCGAGCGGGTGGTATGAGCAGTTCTTC.